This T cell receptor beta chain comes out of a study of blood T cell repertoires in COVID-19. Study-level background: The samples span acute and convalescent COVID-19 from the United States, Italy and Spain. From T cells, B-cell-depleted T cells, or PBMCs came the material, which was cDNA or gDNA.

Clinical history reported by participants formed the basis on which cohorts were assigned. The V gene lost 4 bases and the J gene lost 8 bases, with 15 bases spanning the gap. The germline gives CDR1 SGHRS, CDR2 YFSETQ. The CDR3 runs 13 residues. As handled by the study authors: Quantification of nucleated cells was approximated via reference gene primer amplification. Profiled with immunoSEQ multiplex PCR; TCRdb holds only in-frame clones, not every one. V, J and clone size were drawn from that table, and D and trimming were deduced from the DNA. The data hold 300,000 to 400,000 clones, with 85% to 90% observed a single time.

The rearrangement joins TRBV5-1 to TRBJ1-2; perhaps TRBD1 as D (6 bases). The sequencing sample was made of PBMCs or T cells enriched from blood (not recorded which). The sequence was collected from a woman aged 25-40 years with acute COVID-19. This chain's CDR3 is CASSPTGSKGYTF. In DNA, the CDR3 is TGCGCCAGCAGCCCCACAGGGTCCAAGGGCTACACCTTC.